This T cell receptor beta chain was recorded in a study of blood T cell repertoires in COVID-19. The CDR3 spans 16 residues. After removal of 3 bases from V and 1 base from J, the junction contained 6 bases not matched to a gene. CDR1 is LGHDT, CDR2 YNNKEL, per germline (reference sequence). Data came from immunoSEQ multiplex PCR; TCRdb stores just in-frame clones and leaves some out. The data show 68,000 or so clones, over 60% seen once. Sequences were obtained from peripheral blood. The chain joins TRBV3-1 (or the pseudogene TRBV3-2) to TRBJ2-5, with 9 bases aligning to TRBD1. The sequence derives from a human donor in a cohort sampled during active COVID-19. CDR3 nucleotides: TGTGCCAGCAGCCAGGACAGGGGACGTTTCCAAGAGACCCAGTACTTC. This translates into CASSQDRGRFQETQYF.